Listed here are 7 T cell receptor beta chains from one sample, sequenced in a study of T-cell reconstitution after alpha-beta-depleted transplantation in children. Library preparation (for TCRbeta) was performed with unique molecular identifiers. TCRdb itself ran the PCR reads through MiXCR, one entry per CDR3 protein. The table records a few hundred thousand distinct CDR3 sequences, around two fifths of them present only once. The sequences come from PBMCs, collected before TCRalphabeta/CD19-depleted stem cell transplant. The origin of the receptors is a girl aged 2-10 years with aplastic anemia, due to receive a stem cell transplant.

This clonotype has more than one count but fewer than ten. This chain uses TRBV9 with TRBJ2-3; no clear D gene. This CDR3 is 15 amino acids long. Trimming cost V 4 bases and J 0 bases, with 12 bases left between them. Germline-derived CDR1 and CDR2 are SGDLS and YYNGEE. CDR3 in amino acids: CASSLRTGSTDTQYF. The CDR3, as DNA: TGTGCCAGCAGCTTAAGAACCGGTAGCACAGATACGCAGTATTTT. Full variable domain (remainder filled in from reference TRBV9 and TRBJ2-3): DSGVTQTPKHLITATGQRVTLRCSPRSGDLSVYWYQQSLDQGLQFLIQYYNGEERAKGNILERFSAQQFPDLHSELNLSSLELGDSALYFCASSLRTGSTDTQYFGPGTRLTVL.

This chain joins TRBV28 and TRBJ2-3, with 9 bases aligning to TRBD2. Unmatched junction bases numbered 8, after V lost 2 bases and J lost 5 bases. Germline values: CDR1 MDHEN, CDR2 SYDVKM. The CDR3 covers 16 residues. CDR3: CASSLVASGEVDTQYF. CDR3 sequence (DNA): TGTGCCAGCAGTTTAGTGGCTAGCGGGGAGGTAGATACGCAGTATTTT.

At least ten counts were recorded for this clonotype. The chain is built from TRBV20-1 and TRBJ2-7, with D maybe TRBD1 (6 bases). The V end was cut by 0 bases, the J end by 4 bases, with 13 bases between. The CDR3 totals 14 residues. Per the germline V gene, CDR1 is DFQATT and CDR2 is SNEGSKA (reference sequence). In nucleotides, the CDR3 is TGCAGTGCTAGAGATCAGGGGTCTGGATACGAGCAGTACTTC. Amino acid sequence: CSARDQGSGYEQYF.

Ten or more counts support this clonotype. This chain links TRBV7-2 with TRBJ2-5; D not resolved. V was pared by 6 bases and J by 2 bases, with 19 bases between. Germline-derived CDR1 and CDR2 are SGHTA and FQGNSA. This CDR3 is 16 amino acids long. As DNA, the CDR3 is TGTGCCAGCAGGCTTGAACGTCTAGTGAGACAAGAGACCCAGTACTTC. It is translated as CASRLERLVRQETQYF. Full variable domain (remainder filled in from reference TRBV7-2 and TRBJ2-5): GAGVSQSPSNKVTEKGKDVELRCDPISGHTALYWYRQSLGQGLEFLIYFQGNSAPDKSGLPSDRFSAERTGGSVSTLTIQRTQQEDSAVYLCASRLERLVRQETQYFGPGTRLLVL.

This clonotype was recorded many times. The V gene is TRBV20-1, the J gene TRBJ2-2; no clear D. Germline lookup yields CDR1 DFQATT and CDR2 SNEGSKA (reference sequence). This CDR3 spans 14 amino acids. Trimming took 3 bases from V and 1 from J, leaving 9 bases between them. CDR3 loop: CSASKMRNTGELFF. The CDR3 DNA follows: TGCAGTGCTAGCAAAATGCGGAACACCGGGGAGCTGTTTTTT.

This clonotype was seen only a few times. V gene TRBV27 combines with J gene TRBJ2-5, with a possible D match to TRBD2 (6 bases). CDR1 and CDR2 (germline): MNHEY, SMNVEV (reference sequence). V lost 5 bases and J lost 5, with 18 bases in between. This CDR3 is 15 amino acids long. CDR3 loop: CASSPGGLAGETQYF. CDR3 DNA sequence: TGTGCCAGCAGTCCCGGAGGGCTAGCCGGGGAGACCCAGTACTTC.

V gene TRBV5-1 combines with J gene TRBJ2-7; 10 bases line up with TRBD2. Germline values: CDR1 SGHRS, CDR2 YFSETQ. The CDR3 is 14 amino acids. V shed 7 bases and J 4 bases; nucleotides not matched to a gene: 8. The CDR3 here is CASRLAGDPYEQYF. The DNA of the CDR3 is TGCGCCAGCCGCCTAGCGGGAGATCCATACGAGCAGTACTTC.